This section outlines one T cell receptor beta chain sequence together with its context. The target antigen is unknown. When TEMRA cells were sorted, memory subsets were defined by CD27 and CD45RA staining. The diagnostic criteria were recently defined, and patients with Susac syndrome met them for definite or probable disease. These data are taken from a study of CD8 T cells in Susac syndrome. Points from the study as a whole: The authors acknowledged that the study's TCR sequencing and HLA analysis involved relatively few individuals.

When the RNA was reverse transcribed, random hexamers were used with an input of roughly 0.45 to 1 ug. TCRdb itself ran the immunoSEQ multiplex PCR reads through MiXCR, one entry per CDR3 protein. This table has 2,500 to 3,000 distinct CDR3 sequences, nearly 75% appearing once. The CDR3 sequence is 14 residues long. From germline, CDR1 is SGHRS and CDR2 YFSETQ. J was trimmed by 2 bases and V by 1 base; bases with no gene match: 3. Input material: CD8+ TEMRA cells from PBMCs. The sample's subset: FACS-sorted terminally differentiated effector memory CD8+ T cells re-expressing CD45RA (CD8+ TEMRA). The genes are TRBV5-1 and TRBJ2-7, with 7 positions matching TRBD1. The sequence was collected from a human donor with Susac syndrome. The CDR3 nucleotides are TGCGCCAGCAGCTTGCGGACAGGACCCTACGAGCAGTACTTC. This sequence encodes CASSLRTGPYEQYF. Using reference TRBV5-1 and TRBJ2-7 for the parts outside the CDR3, the full variable domain is KAGVTQTPRYLIKTRGQQVTLSCSPISGHRSVSWYQQTPGQGLQFLFEYFSETQRNKGNFPGRFSGRQFSNSRSEMNVSTLELGDSALYLCASSLRTGPYEQYFGPGTRLTVT.